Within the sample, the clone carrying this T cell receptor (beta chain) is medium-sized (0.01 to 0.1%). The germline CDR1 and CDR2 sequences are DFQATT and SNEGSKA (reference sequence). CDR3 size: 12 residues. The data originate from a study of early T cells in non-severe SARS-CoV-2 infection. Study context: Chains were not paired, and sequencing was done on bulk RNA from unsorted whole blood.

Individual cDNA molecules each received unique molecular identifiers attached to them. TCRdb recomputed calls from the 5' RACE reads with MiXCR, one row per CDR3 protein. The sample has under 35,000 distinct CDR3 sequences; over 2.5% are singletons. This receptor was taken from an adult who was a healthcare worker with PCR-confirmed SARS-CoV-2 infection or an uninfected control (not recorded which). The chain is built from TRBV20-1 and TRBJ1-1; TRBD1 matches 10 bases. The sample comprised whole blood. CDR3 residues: CRTGGLNTEAFF. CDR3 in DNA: TGCAGGACAGGGGGCTTGAACACTGAAGCTTTCTTT.